Below, 26 T cell receptor beta chains from the same sample are listed, as sequenced in a study of blood T cell repertoires in COVID-19. The table came from immunoSEQ multiplex PCR; TCRdb's copy has only in-frame clones and leaves some out. The repertoire holds roughly 200,000 clones, with 85% to 90% as singletons. The sample consisted of PBMCs or T cells enriched from blood (not recorded which). Receptors originate from a man younger than 40 who had recovered from COVID-19.

The rearrangement uses TRBV2 and TRBJ1-5; D not certain. The CDR3 totals 13 residues. In germline, CDR1 is SNHLY, CDR2 FYNNEI. Trimming left V 4 bases short and J 5 bases short, with 9 bases between. CDR3 nucleotides: TGTGCCAGCAGTGGCGCCCGAGATCAGCCCCAGCATTTT. Translated: CASSGARDQPQHF.

The chain uses TRBV18 and TRBJ2-5; 7 bases are shared with TRBD1. Germline CDR1 KGHSH, CDR2 LQKENI. The CDR3 consists of 14 residues. J gave up 5 bases and V 2 bases, and 5 bases lay outside the gene matches. The DNA of the CDR3 is TGTGCCAGCTCACCAAAGGGGGCGGTGGAGACCCAGTACTTC. Amino acid sequence: CASSPKGAVETQYF.

This clone occurred once. The chain is built from TRBV9 and TRBJ1-2; D possibly corresponds to TRBD1 (6 bases). Per the germline V gene, CDR1 is SGDLS and CDR2 is YYNGEE. The CDR3 totals 14 residues. V was clipped by 0 bases and J by 4 bases, with 10 bases between them. CDR3 DNA: TGTGCCAGCAGCGTAGATTGGGGGCCCTATGGCTACACCTTC. Protein sequence: CASSVDWGPYGYTF.

The rearrangement links TRBV6-5 to TRBJ1-1; D might be TRBD1 (5 bases). The germline V gene has CDR1 MNHEY and CDR2 SVGAGI. The V and J ends lost 6 bases and 1 base respectively, with 12 bases between them. The CDR3 totals 14 residues. CDR3 nucleotide sequence: TGTGCCAGCAGCAGGGCGGGAAAGAACACTGAAGCTTTCTTT. This translates into CASSRAGKNTEAFF.

The CDR3 sequence is CASSVWSGTEAFF. The CDR3 bases are TGTGCCAGCAGCGTATGGTCAGGTACTGAAGCTTTCTTT. The J gene is TRBJ1-1, the V gene TRBV9, with D uncertain. This CDR3 is built from 13 residues. The germline CDR1 and CDR2 sequences are SGDLS and YYNGEE. The germline V and J ends were trimmed by 1 base and 5 bases, with 9 bases remaining between them.

The rearrangement uses TRBV15 and TRBJ1-1; possible D gene TRBD1, 5 bases. The CDR3 has 15 amino acids. Germline-derived CDR1 and CDR2 are LNHNV and YYDKDF (reference sequence). Between the trimmed V and J ends, which lost 0 bases and 5 bases, there was a span of 13 bases. The CDR3 region is CATSRDRVGGTEAFF. The CDR3 DNA reads TGTGCCACCAGCAGAGATAGGGTGGGGGGAACTGAAGCTTTCTTT.

CDR3 in DNA: TGTGCCAGCAGCTCGACTAGCGGGGGGGCCCGCAATGAGCAGTTCTTC. Translated, it gives CASSSTSGGARNEQFF. The genes are TRBV3-1 (or the pseudogene TRBV3-2) and TRBJ2-1; TRBD2 matches 14 bases. The germline gives CDR1 LGHDT, CDR2 YNNKEL (reference sequence). J gave up 6 bases and V 5 bases, and 6 bases lay outside the gene matches. The CDR3 runs to 16 residues.

The J gene is TRBJ2-1, the V gene TRBV5-1; 10 bases line up with TRBD2. CDR3 length equals 14 residues. Per germline, CDR1 SGHRS and CDR2 YFSETQ. The V gene end was trimmed by 1 base and the J gene end by 8 bases; junction bases not matched to a gene: 3. In nucleotides, the CDR3 is TGCGCCAGCAGCTTGCTAGCGGGAGAGGATGAGCAGTTCTTC. Its protein product is CASSLLAGEDEQFF.

J is TRBJ2-5 and V is TRBV13; no clear D gene. The V gene lost 0 bases and the J gene lost 5 bases, with 13 bases spanning the gap. CDR1 and CDR2 from the germline V gene are PRHDT and FYEKMQ (reference sequence). The CDR3 covers 15 residues. In DNA, the CDR3 is TGTGCCAGCAGCTTAGGTAGTAGCTCCGGGGAGACCCAGTACTTC. This encodes CASSLGSSSGETQYF. The complete variable domain, with remaining parts taken from reference TRBV13 and TRBJ2-5, reads AAGVIQSPRHLIKEKRETATLKCYPIPRHDTVYWYQQGPGQDPQFLISFYEKMQSDKGSIPDRFSAQQFSDYHSELNMSSLELGDSALYFCASSLGSSSGETQYFGPGTRLLVL.

The chain carries TRBV11-2 and TRBJ1-2; D gene uncertain. The CDR3 runs to 15 residues. The germline CDR1 and CDR2 sequences are SGHAT and FQNNGV. The germline V and J ends were trimmed by 5 bases and 1 base, with 14 bases remaining between them. CDR3 in amino acids: CASSPIPGINYGYTF. CDR3 bases: TGTGCCAGCAGCCCAATCCCGGGGATTAACTATGGCTACACCTTC.

This clone has only a few counts. The J gene is TRBJ1-1, the V gene TRBV6-2 or TRBV6-3, with unresolved D. In germline, CDR1 is MNHEY, CDR2 SVGEGT. The V gene lost 2 bases and the J gene lost 4 bases, with 11 bases spanning the gap. This CDR3 is built from 14 residues. CDR3 residues: CASSYGGSSTEAFF. The CDR3 DNA reads TGTGCCAGCAGTTACGGAGGGTCCAGCACTGAAGCTTTCTTT.

This clone was seen just once. This CDR3 reads CASRQDRFYEQYF. The CDR3 bases are TGTGCCAGCAGACAGGACAGGTTCTACGAGCAGTACTTC. V gene TRBV6-5 combines with J gene TRBJ2-7; 7 positions match TRBD1. Germline V gives CDR1 MNHEY, CDR2 SVGAGI. This CDR3 has 13 amino acids. V dropped 6 bases and J dropped 3; count of bases not matched to a gene: 5.

The chain uses TRBV5-1 and TRBJ2-7; 12 nucleotides align to TRBD1. V lost 3 bases to trimming and J lost 8 bases; unmatched junction nucleotides: 3. The CDR3 loop spans 13 amino acids. CDR1 SGHRS and CDR2 YFSETQ come from the germline V gene. The DNA of the CDR3 is TGCGCCAGCAGCTCGGGACAGGGGGCCAAGCAGTACTTC. This codes for CASSSGQGAKQYF.

The chain links TRBV19 to TRBJ1-5, with D unclear. This CDR3 is built from 13 residues. Germline-derived CDR1 and CDR2 are LNHDA and SQIVND (reference sequence). The ends were cut back, 5 bases at V and 4 bases at J, with 9 bases in the middle. CDR3 region: CASSPTKNQPQHF. As DNA, the CDR3 is TGTGCCAGTAGTCCGACTAAGAATCAGCCCCAGCATTTT.

The chain's CDR3 is CASSLALGVDRYTF. CDR3 coding DNA: TGCGCCAGCAGCTTGGCCCTCGGGGTTGACCGGTACACCTTC. V gene TRBV5-1 combines with J gene TRBJ1-2; no clear D gene. Trimming removed 0 bases from V and 11 bases from J, with 17 bases in between. CDR1 is SGHRS and CDR2 is YFSETQ in the germline V gene. CDR3 length equals 14 residues. Complete variable domain (other parts from reference TRBV5-1 and TRBJ1-2): KAGVTQTPRYLIKTRGQQVTLSCSPISGHRSVSWYQQTPGQGLQFLFEYFSETQRNKGNFPGRFSGRQFSNSRSEMNVSTLELGDSALYLCASSLALGVDRYTFGSGTRLTVV.

In DNA form, the CDR3 reads TGTGCCAGCTCACTTGGGACTGGATCCTACGAGCAGTACTTC. The encoded protein is CASSLGTGSYEQYF. J is TRBJ2-7 and V is TRBV18; D possibly corresponds to TRBD2 (6 bases). CDR1 and CDR2 (germline): KGHSH, LQKENI. The CDR3 extends over 14 amino acids. V was trimmed by 4 bases and J by 1 base, leaving 11 bases between them.

The chain uses TRBV28 and TRBJ2-1; 12 bases fit TRBD2. V shed 6 bases, J shed 3 bases, and the junction held 0 bases outside the gene matches. This CDR3 contains 14 residues. The germline V gene has CDR1 MDHEN and CDR2 SYDVKM. For the CDR3, the DNA is TGTGCCAGCAGGGGACTAGCGGGCTACAATGAGCAGTTCTTC. This translates into CASRGLAGYNEQFF.

This chain links TRBV5-4 with TRBJ2-7, with 9 bases fitting TRBD1. Germline lookup yields CDR1 SGHNT and CDR2 YYREEE (reference sequence). J was trimmed by 3 bases and V by 0 bases; bases with no gene match: 10. This CDR3 has 17 amino acids. This chain's CDR3 is CASSLGPYRGPYYEQYF. In DNA, the CDR3 is TGTGCCAGCAGCTTGGGCCCTTACAGGGGGCCTTACTACGAGCAGTACTTC.

The chain is built from TRBV18 and TRBJ2-5; 7 positions match TRBD2. This CDR3 region has 15 residues. J gave up 2 bases and V 1 base, and 4 bases lay outside the gene matches. Per the germline V gene, CDR1 is KGHSH and CDR2 is LQKENI. The CDR3 loop is CASSPQSGGQETQYF. The CDR3 bases are TGTGCCAGCTCACCACAATCGGGGGGTCAAGAGACCCAGTACTTC.

V is TRBV5-1 and J is TRBJ2-4; D is uncertain. With 2 bases removed from V and 0 bases from J, the gap between germline ends came to 12 bases. This CDR3 region has 16 residues. Germline CDR1 is SGHRS and CDR2 is YFSETQ. In DNA form, the CDR3 reads TGCGCCAGCAGCTTTACCGGTGAGCTAGCCAAAAACATTCAGTACTTC. Encoded protein: CASSFTGELAKNIQYF.

This chain joins TRBV5-1 and TRBJ2-2, with 8 bases fitting TRBD1. Germline-derived CDR1 and CDR2 are SGHRS and YFSETQ. V gave up 8 bases and J gave up 1 base; unmatched junction bases: 4. The CDR3 spans 14 residues. The DNA for the CDR3 is TGCGCCAGTAGGACAGGGATGAACACCGGGGAGCTGTTTTTT. Protein: CASRTGMNTGELFF. Filled out from reference TRBV5-1 and TRBJ2-2, the complete variable domain reads KAGVTQTPRYLIKTRGQQVTLSCSPISGHRSVSWYQQTPGQGLQFLFEYFSETQRNKGNFPGRFSGRQFSNSRSEMNVSTLELGDSALYLCASRTGMNTGELFFGEGSRLTVL.

The chain joins TRBV29-1 to TRBJ1-1; 8 bases match TRBD1. V was pared by 5 bases and J by 9 bases, with 8 bases of the junction left unmatched. Germline V gene data show CDR1 as SQVTM and CDR2 as ANQGSEA. The CDR3 loop spans 12 amino acids. CDR3 nucleotides: TGCAGCGTTAAGATCAGGGGGCGGCAAGCTTTCTTT. Its protein product is CSVKIRGRQAFF. Drawing the rest from reference TRBV29-1 and TRBJ1-1, the complete variable domain is SAVISQKPSRDICQRGTSLTIQCQVDSQVTMMFWYRQQPGQSLTLIATANQGSEATYESGFVIDKFPISRPNLTFSTLTVSNMSPEDSSIYLCSVKIRGRQAFFGQGTRLTVV.

The chain carries TRBV11-2 and TRBJ2-1; the match to TRBD2 covers 7 bases. CDR1 and CDR2 from the germline V gene are SGHAT and FQNNGV. This CDR3 has 15 amino acids. The trim removed 1 base at V and 5 bases at J, leaving 5 bases unmatched. The CDR3 protein is CASSLAGGGHNEQFF. Written as DNA, the CDR3 is TGTGCCAGCAGCTTAGCGGGAGGAGGGCACAATGAGCAGTTCTTC.

The V and J genes are TRBV10-1 and TRBJ2-1, with 8 nucleotides matching TRBD2. J gave up 8 bases and V 3 bases, and 12 bases lay outside the gene matches. This CDR3 is built from 16 residues. Germline V lookup: CDR1 WNHNN, CDR2 SYGVQD (reference sequence). This chain's CDR3 is CASSDAGGYESYEQFF. The CDR3 nucleotides read TGCGCCAGCAGTGACGCGGGGGGCTATGAAAGCTATGAGCAGTTCTTC.

CDR3 nucleotide sequence: TGCGCCAGCAGCCAAGCCCCCCGGGACGAGCAGTACTTC. It specifies CASSQAPRDEQYF. The J gene is TRBJ2-7, the V gene TRBV4-1, with unresolved D. Germline assignment: CDR1 MGHRA and CDR2 YSYEKL. The CDR3 length is 13 residues. V lost 1 base to trimming and J lost 5 bases, with 9 bases between them.

The V and J genes are TRBV14 and TRBJ1-2; TRBD1 matches at 7 bases. The CDR3 is 16 residues long. CDR1 is SGHDN and CDR2 is FVKESK in the germline V gene. V trimming: 4 bases; J trimming: 3 bases; junction bases outside the gene matches: 11. CDR3 amino acids: CASSPLGGGEYYGYTF. CDR3 coding DNA: TGTGCCAGCAGCCCCCTAGGAGGGGGCGAATACTATGGCTACACCTTC.